This T cell receptor beta chain originates from a study of blood T cell repertoires in COVID-19. About the research overall: COVID-19 samples from acute and convalescent phases originated in the United States, Italy and Spain. Nucleic acid was either cDNA or gDNA, and it came from T cells, B-cell-depleted T cells, or PBMCs.

In the study's own analysis: For nucleated cells, counts were estimated from reference gene primer amplification. The repertoire was sequenced with immunoSEQ multiplex PCR; TCRdb's copy has only in-frame clones and lacks some. That table furnishes V, J and clone size, whereas the DNA furnished D and trimming. The sample lists 270,000 or so clones; roughly 79% were seen once. The length of the CDR3 is 14 residues. Germline CDR1 reads MNHEY; CDR2 reads SVGAGI. Trimming removed 0 bases at V and 3 bases at J, with 9 bases between. The source is a woman in her fifties or sixties with active or convalescent COVID-19. Sequenced sample: peripheral blood. V and J are TRBV6-5 and TRBJ2-7, with TRBD1 as a possible D gene (6 bases). This chain's CDR3 is CASSYSPGDYEQYF. The CDR3 DNA follows: TGTGCCAGCAGTTACTCTCCAGGGGACTACGAGCAGTACTTC.